This T cell receptor beta chain was recorded in a study of cytomegalovirus exposure and HLA in healthy donors. The overall study: The early release's HLA-typed donors yielded approximately 85 million unique TCRs. Study results and limitations: In a later analysis, at a false discovery rate of 0.05, roughly 16,000 TCR beta sequences matched HLA alleles.

A word on this clone: What it binds is not known.

60 Vbeta and 13 Jbeta primers were used in PCR. Profiled with immunoSEQ multiplex PCR; TCRdb holds only in-frame clones, not every one. The clone table shows about 210,000 clones, with the ten largest holding around 0.95%. The receptor was isolated from a woman aged 25 to 45 in good health and CMV-seropositive. The specimen sequenced was PBMCs.

Here the CDR3 reads CASSIPSFYEQYF. CDR3 sequence (DNA): TGTGCCAGCAGTATCCCCTCCTTCTACGAGCAGTACTTC. The rearrangement links TRBV28 to TRBJ2-7; D is uncertain. Germline V CDR1 and CDR2: MDHEN, SYDVKM. The CDR3 is 13 amino acids. Trimming left V 5 bases short and J 3 bases short, with 11 bases between. The full variable domain, rest sourced from reference TRBV28 and TRBJ2-7, is DVKVTQSSRYLVKRTGEKVFLECVQDMDHENMFWYRQDPGLGLRLIYFSYDVKMKEKGDIPEGYSVSREKKERFSLILESASTNQTSMYLCASSIPSFYEQYFGPGTRLTVT.